Included here is one TCR beta chain sequence, with context. Its antigen is undetermined. Among CD8+ T cells, naive ones were CD45RO-CCR7+CD27+CD95-. This sample was included in a study of CXCR3-negative and CXCR3-positive naive CD8 T cells. Regarding the study as a whole: TRB CDR3s were more hydrophobic in CXCR3-positive than in CXCR3-negative naive cells. Both naive subsets had comparably high diversity; memory CD8+ cells much lower. Similar TRBV-TRBJ usage characterized naive CXCR3-negative and CXCR3-positive cells; memory cells differed. CXCR3 expression partially decreased after cryopreservation; most assays used fresh PBMCs.

Germline assignment: CDR1 SGHAT and CDR2 FQNNGV. The length of the CDR3 is 17 residues. The authors prepared UMI-labeled TRB cDNA libraries by 5' RACE. TCRdb re-called the 5' RACE reads and shows each CDR3 protein once, DNA omitted. This sample's table has roughly 140,000 distinct CDR3 sequences. The clonotype comes from a human donor in good health. Some clones in this sample may be carry-over from other donors' samples. The sequenced sample consisted of naive CXCR3+ CD8+ T cells from blood. Subset indicated: CD45RO-CCR7+CD27+CD95- naive CD8+ T cells expressing CXCR3 (TNR3+). V and J are TRBV11-2 and TRBJ2-1; the D call of TRBD2 rests on TCRdb alone, since no DNA is present to check it. The CDR3 sequence: CASSFGPQPMPYNEQFF.